The 9 T cell receptor beta chains below all came from one sample that was sequenced in a study of shared clonotypes between healthy human individuals. Method: immunoSEQ multiplex PCR; TCRdb's copy keeps in-frame clones and lacks some. The sample yields about 1.4 million clones, 95% to 97% seen once. Sequenced material: naive CD4+ T cells sorted from blood. The subset is: CD45RA+ positively selected. The receptor source for this set is a man aged 30 to 39 in good health.

Note on this clone: At the DNA level, this CDR3 is encoded by other sequences in the same sample as well. This chain links TRBV18 with TRBJ1-5, with D possibly matching TRBD1 (6 bases). CDR1 is KGHSH and CDR2 is LQKENI in the germline V gene. CDR3 length equals 14 residues. Trimming cost V 3 bases and J 4 bases, with 10 bases left between them. CDR3 DNA sequence: TGTGCCAGCTCACCCTCAGGGGCAAATCAGCCCCAGCATTTT. This gives the protein CASSPSGANQPQHF.

This chain joins TRBV5-1 and TRBJ2-7; 12 bases are shared with TRBD2. V gave up 4 bases and J gave up 0 bases; unmatched junction bases: 5. Per the germline V gene, CDR1 is SGHRS and CDR2 is YFSETQ. The CDR3 sequence is 16 residues long. The CDR3 DNA follows: TGCGCCAGCAGCACCGGACTAGCGGGGATCTCCTACGAGCAGTACTTC. Its protein product is CASSTGLAGISYEQYF.

The CDR3 region is CASSRRRQGRGNTGELFF. The CDR3, as DNA: TGTGCCAGCAGTCGACGACGACAGGGGAGAGGTAACACCGGGGAGCTGTTTTTT. The chain carries TRBV7-2 and TRBJ2-2; 8 positions match TRBD1. In germline, CDR1 is SGHTA, CDR2 FQGNSA. The CDR3 is 18 residues long. V shed 6 bases and J 2 bases; nucleotides not matched to a gene: 14.

The chain links TRBV28 to TRBJ2-2; 7 positions agree with TRBD1. J was trimmed by 3 bases and V by 6 bases; bases with no gene match: 7. The length of the CDR3 is 15 residues. Germline loops: CDR1 MDHEN, CDR2 SYDVKM. CDR3 coding DNA: TGTGCCAGCAGCACTACAGGGGCCGACACCGGGGAGCTGTTTTTT. Translation: CASSTTGADTGELFF.

The chain uses TRBV18 and TRBJ2-5, with D hard to call. V lost 2 bases, J lost 2 bases, and 9 bases lay in between. CDR1 KGHSH and CDR2 LQKENI come from the germline V gene. The CDR3 runs 14 residues. The CDR3 region has the DNA TGTGCCAGCTCACCAGTTGTGGAGCAAGAGACCCAGTACTTC. Translated: CASSPVVEQETQYF.

V usage is TRBV10-1 and J usage is TRBJ1-3; D perhaps matches TRBD1 (5 bases). V lost 3 bases and J 8 bases, leaving 14 bases between the germline ends. This CDR3 contains 14 residues. Germline CDR1 and CDR2: WNHNN and SYGVQD (reference sequence). CDR3 bases: TGCGCCAGCAGTGACCCGGCATCGGGGGACACCATATATTTT. Translating gives CASSDPASGDTIYF.

This chain joins TRBV7-6 and TRBJ2-2; possible D gene TRBD1, 5 bases. CDR3 length: 16 amino acids. Per germline, CDR1 SGHVS and CDR2 FNYEAQ. Trimming left V 5 bases short and J 6 bases short, with 19 bases between. The CDR3 spells CASSGAHDFLSGELFF. CDR3 bases: TGTGCCAGCAGCGGGGCGCATGACTTCCTCTCCGGGGAGCTGTTTTTT.

V gene TRBV5-4 combines with J gene TRBJ2-1; 8 bases are shared with TRBD2. Germline assignment: CDR1 SGHNT and CDR2 YYREEE (reference sequence). This CDR3 is 17 amino acids long. V lost 2 bases to trimming and J lost 1 base; unmatched junction nucleotides: 8. This CDR3 is CASSLDVRGGSYNEQFF. Written as DNA, the CDR3 is TGTGCCAGCAGCTTAGATGTCCGGGGGGGTTCCTACAATGAGCAGTTCTTC.

This chain joins TRBV5-5 and TRBJ2-1; 8 bases align to TRBD1. Unmatched junction bases numbered 2, after V lost 2 bases and J lost 7 bases. CDR3 size: 13 residues. The germline V gene has CDR1 SGHKS and CDR2 YYEKEE (reference sequence). CDR3 region: CASSFTGGNEQFF. In DNA form, the CDR3 reads TGTGCCAGCAGCTTTACAGGGGGGAATGAGCAGTTCTTC.